Listed below are T cell receptor beta chains from one sample, sequenced in a study of T-cell reconstitution after alpha-beta-depleted transplantation in children. In TCRdb, the PCR reads were re-called with MiXCR into one record per CDR3 protein. The profile shows about 980,000 distinct CDR3 sequences, about 29% of them singletons. The specimen comprised PBMCs, mostly from graft donor cells, sampled 360 days after TCRalphabeta/CD19-depleted stem cell transplant. The source of these receptors is a boy in the first two years of life who had a stem cell transplant for SCID, so the T cells may come from the graft donor. The CDR3 runs from the conserved cysteine through the conserved F or W.

>TRBJ1-1|TRBV6-5
CASSSGGPREGAFF
>TRBJ2-3|TRBV29-1
CRAEGGGNTQYF
>TRBJ2-2|TRBV7-2
CASSLALGPKANTGELFF
>TRBJ1-5|TRBV6-1
CASSVFGVQDQPQHF
>TRBJ2-5|TRBV20-1
CSAPDRGRETQYF
>TRBJ2-7|TRBV19
CASSINRGSIEQYF
>TRBJ2-5|TRBV12-3/TRBV12-4
CATSSGTAQETQYF
>TRBJ1-1|TRBV25-1
CASSLQLSLSNTEAFF
>TRBJ2-5|TRBV12-3/TRBV12-4
CASSFPGQYQETQYF
>TRBJ2-2|TRBV10-3
CAISAVPGGPGGELFF
>TRBJ2-2|TRBV15
CATSREGPTGELFF
>TRBJ2-5|TRBV5-1
CASSLEASGGLSQETQYF
>TRBJ1-1|TRBV6-1
CASSGGQLLAEAFF
>TRBJ2-2|TRBV12-3/TRBV12-4
CASSKRPHRGGELFF
>TRBJ1-1|TRBV11-2
CASGVLGGTEAFF
>TRBJ1-5|TRBV18
CASSKGDNQPQHF
>TRBJ1-2|TRBV12-3/TRBV12-4
CASSPTPITGDYGYTF
>TRBJ2-7|TRBV5-1
CASSPLGSGQGHYEQYF
>TRBJ2-2|TRBV5-6
CASSPITADRSNTGELFF
>TRBJ2-2|TRBV2
CASKGTGPTGELFF
>TRBJ1-2|TRBV9
CASSVDPSGDGYTF
>TRBJ2-7|TRBV20-1
CSGDMSYEQYF
>TRBJ1-4|TRBV12-3/TRBV12-4
CASSYGGLNEKLFF
>TRBJ2-4|TRBV4-3
CASSEARGAKNIQYF
>TRBJ1-2|TRBV4-2
CASSQKKQGNYGYTF
>TRBJ1-4|TRBV6-2/TRBV6-3
CASSYSPKILRQGIYEKLFF
>TRBJ2-2|TRBV12-3/TRBV12-4
CASSPRIGGTGELFF
>TRBJ1-1|TRBV20-1
CSASRLRDAEAFF
>TRBJ2-5|TRBV20-1
CSASSSPAVTQYF
>TRBJ2-7|TRBV12-5
CASGLERTGTSEQYF
>TRBJ2-3|TRBV29-1
CSVELAGVSTDTQYF
>TRBJ2-3|TRBV20-1
CSAKLTGSTDTQYF
>TRBJ2-2|TRBV18
CASSPGFSTGELFF
>TRBJ2-7|TRBV2
CASSDMGTYEQYF
>TRBJ2-3|TRBV6-2/TRBV6-3
CASSSQPSTDTQYF
>TRBJ2-6|TRBV24-1
CATSERDRGRSGANVLTF
>TRBJ2-1|TRBV5-1
CASSFESRALDEQFF
>TRBJ2-1|TRBV7-2
CASSRERRSYNEQFF
>TRBJ2-1|TRBV12-3/TRBV12-4
CASRRGLAFYQFF
>TRBJ2-7|TRBV28
CASSLVHPYEQYF